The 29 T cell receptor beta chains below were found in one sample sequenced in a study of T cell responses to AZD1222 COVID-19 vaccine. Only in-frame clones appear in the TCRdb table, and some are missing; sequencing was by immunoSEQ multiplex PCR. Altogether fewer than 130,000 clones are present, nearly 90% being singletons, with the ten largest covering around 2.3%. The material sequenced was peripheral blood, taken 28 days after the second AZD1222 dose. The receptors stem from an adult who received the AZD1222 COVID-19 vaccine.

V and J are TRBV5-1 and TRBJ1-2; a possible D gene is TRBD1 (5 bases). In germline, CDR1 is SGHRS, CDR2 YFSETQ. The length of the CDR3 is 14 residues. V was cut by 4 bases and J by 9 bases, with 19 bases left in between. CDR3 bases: TGCGCCAGCAGCCCGGAAGGGGACGGTGCAAGCTACACCTTC. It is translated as CASSPEGDGASYTF.

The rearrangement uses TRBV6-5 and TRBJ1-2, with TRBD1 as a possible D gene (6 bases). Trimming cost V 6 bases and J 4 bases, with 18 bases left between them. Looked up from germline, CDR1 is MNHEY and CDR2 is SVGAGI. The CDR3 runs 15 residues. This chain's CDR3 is CASRQGRDFSYGYTF. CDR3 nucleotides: TGTGCCAGCAGACAGGGAAGGGATTTTAGCTATGGCTACACCTTC.

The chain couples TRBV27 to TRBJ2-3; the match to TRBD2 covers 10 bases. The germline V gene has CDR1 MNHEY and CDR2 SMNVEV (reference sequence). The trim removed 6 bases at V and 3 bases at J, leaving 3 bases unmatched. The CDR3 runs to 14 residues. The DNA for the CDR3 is TGTGCCAGCAGGCTAGCGGGAGCAACAGATACGCAGTATTTT. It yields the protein CASRLAGATDTQYF.

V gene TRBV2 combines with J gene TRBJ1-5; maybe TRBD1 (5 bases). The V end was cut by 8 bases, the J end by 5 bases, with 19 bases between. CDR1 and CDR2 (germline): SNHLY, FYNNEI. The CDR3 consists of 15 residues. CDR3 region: CASGVGAELDQPQHF. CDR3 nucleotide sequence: TGTGCCAGCGGGGTTGGGGCCGAGCTCGATCAGCCCCAGCATTTT.

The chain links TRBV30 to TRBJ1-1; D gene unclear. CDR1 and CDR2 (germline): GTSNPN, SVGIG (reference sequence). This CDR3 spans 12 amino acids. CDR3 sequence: CLCILRNTEAFF. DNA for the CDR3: TGTCTATGCATTCTCCGGAACACTGAAGCTTTCTTT.

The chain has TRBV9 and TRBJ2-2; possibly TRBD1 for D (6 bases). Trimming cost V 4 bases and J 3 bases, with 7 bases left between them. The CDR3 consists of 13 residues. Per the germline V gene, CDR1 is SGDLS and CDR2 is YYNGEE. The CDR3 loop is CASSRGYTGELFF. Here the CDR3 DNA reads TGTGCCAGCAGCAGGGGGTACACCGGGGAGCTGTTTTTT.

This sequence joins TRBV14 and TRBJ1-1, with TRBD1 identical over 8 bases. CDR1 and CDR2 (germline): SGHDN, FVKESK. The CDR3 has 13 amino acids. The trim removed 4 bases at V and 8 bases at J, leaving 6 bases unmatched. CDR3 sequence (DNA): TGTGCCAGCAGCCGTATCCAGGGGGCGGAAGCTTTCTTT. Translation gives CASSRIQGAEAFF.

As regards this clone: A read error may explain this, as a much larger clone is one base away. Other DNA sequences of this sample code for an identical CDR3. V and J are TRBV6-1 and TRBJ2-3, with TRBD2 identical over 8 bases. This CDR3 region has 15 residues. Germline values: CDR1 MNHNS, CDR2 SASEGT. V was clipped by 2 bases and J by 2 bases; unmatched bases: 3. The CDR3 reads CASSELAGATDTQYF. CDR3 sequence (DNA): TGTGCCAGCAGTGAACTAGCGGGCGCCACAGATACGCAGTATTTT.

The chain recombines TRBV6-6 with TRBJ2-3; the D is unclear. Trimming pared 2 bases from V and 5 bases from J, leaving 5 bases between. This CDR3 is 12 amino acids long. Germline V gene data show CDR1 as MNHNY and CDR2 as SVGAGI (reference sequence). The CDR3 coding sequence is TGTGCCAGCAGTTACGATGGAGATACGCAGTATTTT. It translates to CASSYDGDTQYF.

CDR3 in amino acids: CASSQEDGRRYNEQFF. Written as DNA, the CDR3 is TGCGCCAGCAGCCAAGAAGACGGGAGGAGATATAATGAGCAGTTCTTC. The rearrangement links TRBV4-1 to TRBJ2-1; TRBD2 matches at 7 bases. The CDR3 length is 16 residues. Germline CDR1 reads MGHRA; CDR2 reads YSYEKL. The J segment lost 7 bases and the V segment lost 0 bases, leaving 9 bases of the junction unmatched.

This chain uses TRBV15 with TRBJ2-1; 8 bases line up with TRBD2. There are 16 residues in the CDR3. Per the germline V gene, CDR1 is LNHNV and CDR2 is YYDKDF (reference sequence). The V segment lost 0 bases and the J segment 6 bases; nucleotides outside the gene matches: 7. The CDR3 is CATSRDFGLASNEQFF. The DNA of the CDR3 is TGTGCCACCAGCAGAGATTTTGGACTAGCTTCCAATGAGCAGTTCTTC.

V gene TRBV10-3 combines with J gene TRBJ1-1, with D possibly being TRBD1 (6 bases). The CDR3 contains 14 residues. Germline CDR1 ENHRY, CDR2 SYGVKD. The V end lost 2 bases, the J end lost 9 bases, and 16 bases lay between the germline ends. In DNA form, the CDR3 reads TGTGCCATCAGTGAGACCTGGGGGCAGGGGAAAGCTTTCTTT. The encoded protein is CAISETWGQGKAFF.

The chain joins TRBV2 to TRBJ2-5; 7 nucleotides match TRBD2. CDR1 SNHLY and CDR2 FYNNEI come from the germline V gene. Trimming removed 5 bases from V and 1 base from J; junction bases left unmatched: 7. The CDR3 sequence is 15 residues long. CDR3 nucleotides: TGTGCCAGCAGTCCGGAGCGGGACCGCCAAGAGACCCAGTACTTC. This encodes CASSPERDRQETQYF.

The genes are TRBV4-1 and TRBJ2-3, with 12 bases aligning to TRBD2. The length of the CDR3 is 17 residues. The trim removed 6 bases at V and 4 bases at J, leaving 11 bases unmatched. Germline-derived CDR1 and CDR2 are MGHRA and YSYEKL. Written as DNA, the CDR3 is TGCGCCAGCAGGTTGATAGCACTAGCGGGAGGAGCAGATACGCAGTATTTT. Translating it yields CASRLIALAGGADTQYF.

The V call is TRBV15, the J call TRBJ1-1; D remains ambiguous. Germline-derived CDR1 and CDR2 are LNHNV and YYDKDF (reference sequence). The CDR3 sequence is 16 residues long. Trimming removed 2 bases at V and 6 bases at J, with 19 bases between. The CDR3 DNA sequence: TGTGCCACCAGCAGAAATTTAGGAAAGGGCGCCGCTGAAGCTTTCTTT. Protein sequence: CATSRNLGKGAAEAFF.

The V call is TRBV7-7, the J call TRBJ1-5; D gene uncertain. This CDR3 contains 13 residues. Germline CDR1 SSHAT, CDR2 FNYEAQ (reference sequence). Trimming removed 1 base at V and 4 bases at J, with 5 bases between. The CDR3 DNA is TGTGCCAGCAGCTTAGATAGGAATCAGCCCCAGCATTTT. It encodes CASSLDRNQPQHF.

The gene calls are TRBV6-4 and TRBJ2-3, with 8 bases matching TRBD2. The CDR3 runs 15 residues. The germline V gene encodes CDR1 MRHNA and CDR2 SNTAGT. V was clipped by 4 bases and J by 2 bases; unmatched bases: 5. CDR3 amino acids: CASSASLAATDTQYF. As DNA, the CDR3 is TGTGCCAGCAGTGCCTCACTAGCGGCCACAGATACGCAGTATTTT.

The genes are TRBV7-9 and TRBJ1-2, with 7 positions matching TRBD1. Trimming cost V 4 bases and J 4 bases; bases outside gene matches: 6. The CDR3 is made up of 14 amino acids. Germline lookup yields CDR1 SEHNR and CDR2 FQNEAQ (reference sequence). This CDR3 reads CASSYGTAIYGYTF. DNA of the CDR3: TGTGCCAGCAGCTACGGGACAGCGATCTATGGCTACACCTTC.

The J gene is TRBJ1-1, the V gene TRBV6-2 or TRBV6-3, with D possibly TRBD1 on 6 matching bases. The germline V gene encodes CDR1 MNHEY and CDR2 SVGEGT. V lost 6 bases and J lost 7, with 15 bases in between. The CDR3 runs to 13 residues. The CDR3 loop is CASSHGGPDEAFF. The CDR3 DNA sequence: TGTGCCAGCAGCCACGGGGGGCCAGATGAAGCTTTCTTT.

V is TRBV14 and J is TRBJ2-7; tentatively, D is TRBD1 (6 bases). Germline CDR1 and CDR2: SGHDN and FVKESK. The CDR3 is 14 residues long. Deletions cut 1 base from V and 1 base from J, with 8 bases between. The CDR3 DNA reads TGTGCCAGCAGCCAAGGAGGGACATCCTACGAGCAGTACTTC. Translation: CASSQGGTSYEQYF.

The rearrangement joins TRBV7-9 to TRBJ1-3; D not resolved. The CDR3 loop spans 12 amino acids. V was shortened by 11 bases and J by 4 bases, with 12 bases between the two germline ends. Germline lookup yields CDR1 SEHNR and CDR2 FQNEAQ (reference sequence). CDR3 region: CALEFGGNTIYF. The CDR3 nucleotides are TGTGCCCTAGAGTTTGGGGGAAACACCATATATTTT. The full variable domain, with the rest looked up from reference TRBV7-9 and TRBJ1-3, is DTGVSQNPRHKITKRGQNVTFRCDPISEHNRLYWYRQTLGQGPEFLTYFQNEAQLEKSRLLSDRFSAERPKGSFSTLEIQRTEQGDSAMYLCALEFGGNTIYFGEGSWLTVV.

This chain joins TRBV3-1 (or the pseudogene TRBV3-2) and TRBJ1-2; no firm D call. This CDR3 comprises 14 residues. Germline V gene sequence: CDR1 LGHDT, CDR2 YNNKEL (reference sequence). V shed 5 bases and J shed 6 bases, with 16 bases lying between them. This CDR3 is CASSADGRGNGYTF. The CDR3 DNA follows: TGTGCCAGCAGCGCAGACGGACGGGGAAATGGCTACACCTTC.

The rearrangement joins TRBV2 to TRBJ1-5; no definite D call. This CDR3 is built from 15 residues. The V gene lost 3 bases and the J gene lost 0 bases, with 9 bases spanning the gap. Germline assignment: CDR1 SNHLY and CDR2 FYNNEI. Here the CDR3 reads CASSEARNSNQPQHF. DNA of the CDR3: TGTGCCAGCAGTGAGGCCAGAAATAGCAATCAGCCCCAGCATTTT.

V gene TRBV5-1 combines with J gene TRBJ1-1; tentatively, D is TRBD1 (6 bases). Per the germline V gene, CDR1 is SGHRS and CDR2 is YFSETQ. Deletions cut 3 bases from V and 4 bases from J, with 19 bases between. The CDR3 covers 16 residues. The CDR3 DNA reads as TGCGCCAGCAGCTGGACGGGACGGAGGGGGAGCACTGAAGCTTTCTTT. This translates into CASSWTGRRGSTEAFF.

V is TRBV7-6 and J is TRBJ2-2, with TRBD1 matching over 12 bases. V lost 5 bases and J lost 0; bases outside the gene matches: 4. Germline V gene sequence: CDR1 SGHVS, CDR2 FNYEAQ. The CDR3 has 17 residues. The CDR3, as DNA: TGTGCCAGCAGCGCCGGGACAGGGGGCGCGAACACCGGGGAGCTGTTTTTT. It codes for CASSAGTGGANTGELFF.

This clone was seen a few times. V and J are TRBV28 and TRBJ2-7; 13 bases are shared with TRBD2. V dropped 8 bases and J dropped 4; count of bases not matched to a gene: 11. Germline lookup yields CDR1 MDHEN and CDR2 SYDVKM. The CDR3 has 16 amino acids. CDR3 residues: CASATPRLAGGYEQYF. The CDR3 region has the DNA TGTGCCAGCGCGACACCTCGACTAGCGGGAGGTTACGAGCAGTACTTC.

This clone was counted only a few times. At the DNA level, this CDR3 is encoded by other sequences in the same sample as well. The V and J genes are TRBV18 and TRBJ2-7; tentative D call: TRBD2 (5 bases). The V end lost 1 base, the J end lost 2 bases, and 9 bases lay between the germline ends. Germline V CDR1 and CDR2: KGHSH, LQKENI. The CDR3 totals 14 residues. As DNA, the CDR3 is TGTGCCAGCTCACCACGCCGGGGTCCCTACGAGCAGTACTTC. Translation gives CASSPRRGPYEQYF.

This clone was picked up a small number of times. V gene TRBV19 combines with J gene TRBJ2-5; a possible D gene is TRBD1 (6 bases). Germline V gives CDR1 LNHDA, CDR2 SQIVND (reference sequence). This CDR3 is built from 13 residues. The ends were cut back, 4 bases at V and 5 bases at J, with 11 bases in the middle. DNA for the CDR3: TGTGCCAGTAGTAGAAACAGGGCCGAGACCCAGTACTTC. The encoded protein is CASSRNRAETQYF. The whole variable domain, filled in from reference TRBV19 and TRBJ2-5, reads DGGITQSPKYLFRKEGQNVTLSCEQNLNHDAMYWYRQDPGQGLRLIYYSQIVNDFQKGDIAEGYSVSREKKESFPLTVTSAQKNPTAFYLCASSRNRAETQYFGPGTRLLVL.

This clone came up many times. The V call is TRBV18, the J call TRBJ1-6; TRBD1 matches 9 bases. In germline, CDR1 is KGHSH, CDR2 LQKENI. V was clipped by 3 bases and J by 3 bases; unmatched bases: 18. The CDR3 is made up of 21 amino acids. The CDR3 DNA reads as TGTGCCAGCTCACCTTTCCCCCGAGACAGGGGGTCCGGTGGCTATAATTCACCCCTCCACTTT. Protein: CASSPFPRDRGSGGYNSPLHF.